Listed below are T cell receptor beta chains from one sample, sequenced in a study of human T cells and chemical hapten exposure. Each CDR3 protein gets one entry after TCRdb re-called the RACE reads with MiXCR. This sample has some 82,000 distinct CDR3 sequences, with 9.5% to 12% found just once. The source material was whole blood, sampled in connection with sensitization to the hapten diphenylcyclopropenone (DPC). These receptors all come from a woman in her fifties or sixties with alopecia areata. Some clones in this sample may be carry-over from other donors' samples. The CDR3 runs from the conserved cysteine through the conserved F or W. The order of the fields is J gene, D gene, CDR3 length, clone size, V gene, CDR3 DNA, CDR3 protein. A D gene is named only where the DNA matches it firmly. Part of the rows lack a size; the others show once, few, many or a class for expanded clones.

TRBJ2-7 | TRBD2 | 14 | many | TRBV29-1 | TGCAGCGCGGCCCATAGCGGGGGACCCTACGAGCAGTACTTC | CSAAHSGGPYEQYF
TRBJ2-7 | NA | 13 | many | TRBV7-9 | TGTGCCAGCAGCCACGGGTACTCCTACGAGCAGTACTTC | CASSHGYSYEQYF
TRBJ2-7 | NA | 14 | NA | TRBV7-3 | TGTGCCAGCAGATTGGGACCATCAACCTACGAGCAGTACTTC | CASRLGPSTYEQYF
TRBJ1-5 | NA | 14 | many | TRBV5-5 | TGTGCCAGCAGCCCTATGTCTAACAATCAGCCCCAGCATTTT | CASSPMSNNQPQHF
TRBJ2-5 | TRBD1 | 15 | many | TRBV24-1 | TGTGCCACCAGTGACCACAGGACAGGGGGAGAGACCCAGTACTTC | CATSDHRTGGETQYF
TRBJ2-7 | TRBD2 | 14 | NA | TRBV3-1 | TGTGCCAGCAAGCGACTAGCGGGAGATTTCGAGCAGTACTTC | CASKRLAGDFEQYF
TRBJ2-6 | TRBD1 | 19 | many | TRBV6-5 | TGTGCCAGCAGTTACGGGACAGGGATGGAAGTGTCTGGGGCCAACGTCCTGACTTTC | CASSYGTGMEVSGANVLTF
TRBJ1-6 | TRBD1 | 17 | many | TRBV7-6 | TGTGCCAGCAGCCCAACGGCAGCCTCAGGGGGAGGATCACCCCTCCACTTT | CASSPTAASGGGSPLHF
TRBJ1-5 | TRBD1 | 15 | NA | TRBV29-1 | TGCAGCGTCAGACAGGGGGCTGGCGACAATCAGCCCCAGCATTTT | CSVRQGAGDNQPQHF
TRBJ1-4 | NA | 16 | NA | TRBV20-1 | TGCAGTGCTAGAGATTTTATGGGGTTAGCTAATGAAAAACTGTTTTTT | CSARDFMGLANEKLFF
TRBJ1-1 | NA | 16 | NA | TRBV6-2/TRBV6-3 | TGTGCCAGCAGTTACTCGGGTCGAGGGTCTCCCGCTGAAGCTTTCTTT | CASSYSGRGSPAEAFF
TRBJ1-1 | NA | 18 | many | TRBV7-6 | TGTGCCAGCAGCTTACCCCTCCGAGTGAACTTATTAAACACTGAAGCTTTCTTT | CASSLPLRVNLLNTEAFF
TRBJ1-1 | TRBD1 | 17 | few | TRBV20-1 | TGCAGTGCTAGGGACGTAAACCGACAGGGGTCGGGGGCTGAAGCTTTCTTT | CSARDVNRQGSGAEAFF
TRBJ2-1 | TRBD2 | 16 | many | TRBV18 | TGTGCCAGCTCACCGAAAAGCGGGAGGAAGTACAATGAGCAGTTCTTC | CASSPKSGRKYNEQFF
TRBJ1-4 | NA | 16 | NA | TRBV4-3 | TGCGCCAGCAGCCAAATACACACGACAACTAATGAAAAACTGTTTTTT | CASSQIHTTTNEKLFF
TRBJ1-2 | NA | 13 | few | TRBV20-1 | TGCAGTGCCACACAGGTTGCTAACTATGGCTACACCTTC | CSATQVANYGYTF
TRBJ1-5 | NA | 17 | many | TRBV6-2/TRBV6-3 | TGTGCCAGCATTGAGGCGGCAAGGGCGGGTGGCAATCAGCCCCAGCATTTT | CASIEAARAGGNQPQHF
TRBJ2-3 | NA | 14 | few | TRBV7-9 | TGTGCCAGCAGCTTCTGGGGACGGACAGATACGCAGTATTTT | CASSFWGRTDTQYF
TRBJ1-5 | TRBD1 | 15 | NA | TRBV27 | TGTGCCAGTAAAAAGGGACAGGGGGGCAATCAGCCCCAGCATTTT | CASKKGQGGNQPQHF
TRBJ1-1 | NA | 14 | many | TRBV7-2 | TGTGCCAGCAGCTTAACCGCGAGAGGCACTGAAGCTTTCTTT | CASSLTARGTEAFF
TRBJ2-2 | NA | 16 | NA | TRBV5-1 | TGCGCCAGCAGCTTGGGCAGGCAGGCGAACACCGGGGAGCTGTTTTTT | CASSLGRQANTGELFF
TRBJ1-5 | NA | 13 | NA | TRBV7-2 | TGTGCCAGCAGCCAGGGGCGGAATCAGCCCCAGCATTTT | CASSQGRNQPQHF